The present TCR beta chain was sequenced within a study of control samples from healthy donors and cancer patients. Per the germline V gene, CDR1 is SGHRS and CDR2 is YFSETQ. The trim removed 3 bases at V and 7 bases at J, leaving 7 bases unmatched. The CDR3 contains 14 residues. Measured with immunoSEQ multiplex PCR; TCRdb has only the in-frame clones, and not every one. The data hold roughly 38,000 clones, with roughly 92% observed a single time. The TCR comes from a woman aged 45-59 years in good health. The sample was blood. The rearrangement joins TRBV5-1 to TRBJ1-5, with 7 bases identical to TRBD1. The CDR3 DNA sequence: TGCGCCAGCAGCTGGTTGCAGGGGGGACAGCCCCAGCATTTT. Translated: CASSWLQGGQPQHF.